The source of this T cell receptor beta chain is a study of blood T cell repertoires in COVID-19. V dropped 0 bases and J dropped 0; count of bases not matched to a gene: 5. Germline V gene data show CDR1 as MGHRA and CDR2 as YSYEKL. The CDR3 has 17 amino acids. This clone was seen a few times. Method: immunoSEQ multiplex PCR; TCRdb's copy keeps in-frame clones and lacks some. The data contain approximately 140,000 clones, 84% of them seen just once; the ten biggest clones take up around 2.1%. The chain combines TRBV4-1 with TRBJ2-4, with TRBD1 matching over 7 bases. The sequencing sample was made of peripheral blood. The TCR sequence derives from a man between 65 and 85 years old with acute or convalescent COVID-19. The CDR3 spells CASSQETGKIAKNIQYF. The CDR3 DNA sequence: TGCGCCAGCAGCCAAGAGACAGGGAAGATAGCCAAAAACATTCAGTACTTC.